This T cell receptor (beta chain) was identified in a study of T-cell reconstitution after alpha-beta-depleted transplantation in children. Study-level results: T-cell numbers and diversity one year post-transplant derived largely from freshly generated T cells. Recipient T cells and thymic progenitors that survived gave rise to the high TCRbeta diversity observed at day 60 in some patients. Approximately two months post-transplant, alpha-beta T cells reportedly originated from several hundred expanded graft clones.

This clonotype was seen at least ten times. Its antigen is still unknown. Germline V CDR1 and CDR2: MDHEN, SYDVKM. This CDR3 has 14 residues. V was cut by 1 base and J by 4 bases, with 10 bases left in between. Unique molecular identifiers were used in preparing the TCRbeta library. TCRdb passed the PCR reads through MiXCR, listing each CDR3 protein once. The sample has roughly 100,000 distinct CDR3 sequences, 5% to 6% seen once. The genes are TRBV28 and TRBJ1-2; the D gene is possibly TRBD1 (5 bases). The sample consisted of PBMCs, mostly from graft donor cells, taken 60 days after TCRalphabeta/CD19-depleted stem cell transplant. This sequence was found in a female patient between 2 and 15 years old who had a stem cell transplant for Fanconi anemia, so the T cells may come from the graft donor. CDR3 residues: CASSLFGGFYGYTF. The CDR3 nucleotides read TGTGCCAGCAGTTTATTTGGGGGGTTCTATGGCTACACCTTC.